Following are 8 T cell receptor beta chains from one sample sequenced in a study of early T cells in non-severe SARS-CoV-2 infection. TCRdb recomputed calls from the 5' RACE reads with MiXCR, one row per CDR3 protein. The table shows roughly 23,000 distinct CDR3 sequences, with roughly 3.5% occurring only once. Sequencing was done on a sample of whole blood. These receptors were collected from an adult who was a healthcare worker with PCR-confirmed SARS-CoV-2 infection or an uninfected control (not recorded which).

This clonotype was seen at least ten times. The chain uses TRBV11-3 and TRBJ1-1; unclear D gene. The CDR3 is 12 amino acids. Germline CDR1 and CDR2: SGHNT and YENEEA. The germline V and J ends were trimmed by 1 base and 5 bases, with 5 bases remaining between them. CDR3 loop: CASSLGVTEAFF. In DNA, the CDR3 is TGTGCCAGCAGCTTAGGGGTGACTGAAGCTTTCTTT.

This clonotype was picked up many times. J is TRBJ2-3 and V is TRBV13; possibly TRBD1 for D (6 bases). Trimming pared 3 bases from V and 5 bases from J, leaving 15 bases between. Per the germline V gene, CDR1 is PRHDT and CDR2 is FYEKMQ (reference sequence). The CDR3 extends over 15 amino acids. The CDR3 DNA reads TGTGCCAGCAGCTTGGCCGGGACAAGTGTAGATACGCAGTATTTT. Amino acid sequence: CASSLAGTSVDTQYF.

This clonotype occurred many times. J is TRBJ2-5 and V is TRBV24-1; 7 bases line up with TRBD1. Looked up from germline, CDR1 is KGHDR and CDR2 is SFDVKD. V was clipped by 9 bases and J by 2 bases; unmatched bases: 5. This CDR3 has 13 amino acids. The CDR3 region is CATSTGVQETQYF. Written as DNA, the CDR3 is TGTGCCACCTCTACAGGGGTTCAAGAGACCCAGTACTTC.

This clonotype was detected many times. The J gene is TRBJ2-7, the V gene TRBV27; D not certain. The V end lost 3 bases, the J end lost 4 bases, and 10 bases lay between the germline ends. Germline V CDR1 and CDR2: MNHEY, SMNVEV (reference sequence). This CDR3 comprises 13 residues. The CDR3 here is CASSFPPKYEQYF. CDR3 DNA sequence: TGTGCCAGCAGTTTCCCTCCTAAATACGAGCAGTACTTC.

At least ten counts were recorded for this clonotype. The chain recombines TRBV29-1 with TRBJ2-7; TRBD1 matches at 8 bases. Trimming at V came to 7 bases and at J to 3 bases, leaving 11 bases not matched to a gene. CDR3 size: 14 residues. Germline V CDR1 and CDR2: SQVTM, ANQGSEA. CDR3 sequence (DNA): TGCAGCGGAGGTACCGGGACAGGAGGCTACGAGCAGTACTTC. It is translated as CSGGTGTGGYEQYF.

This clonotype came up a few times. The rearrangement uses TRBV6-6 and TRBJ1-5; 10 bases agree with TRBD1. The CDR3 runs to 18 residues. Germline V gene lookup returns CDR1 MNHNY and CDR2 SVGAGI (reference sequence). V lost 0 bases, J lost 0 bases, and 5 bases stayed unmatched. CDR3 loop: CASSYSGQGYLSNQPQHF. CDR3 nucleotide sequence: TGTGCCAGCAGTTACTCGGGACAGGGGTACCTTAGCAATCAGCCCCAGCATTTT.

The chain uses TRBV7-9 and TRBJ2-6, with a weak D call TRBD2 (5 bases). This CDR3 has 15 residues. Germline V gene data show CDR1 as SEHNR and CDR2 as FQNEAQ (reference sequence). Trimming pared 3 bases from V and 3 bases from J, leaving 9 bases between. The chain's CDR3 is CASSFRGSGANVLTF. Written as DNA, the CDR3 is TGTGCCAGCAGCTTCCGGGGAAGTGGGGCCAACGTCCTGACTTTC.

By share, this clonotype counts as medium-sized. The chain carries TRBV12-3 or TRBV12-4 and TRBJ1-4; D might be TRBD1 (6 bases). This CDR3 region has 15 residues. The V and J ends lost 3 bases and 3 bases respectively, with 11 bases between them. In nucleotides, the CDR3 is TGTGCCAGCAGTTTCAGGGGCCCAGCTAATGAAAAACTGTTTTTT. Protein sequence: CASSFRGPANEKLFF.